This TCR beta chain was found in a study of control samples from healthy donors and cancer patients. Concerning this clone itself: Other DNA sequences in this specimen translate into the identical CDR3.

This CDR3 spans 12 amino acids. With 4 bases removed from V and 5 bases from J, the gap between germline ends came to 8 bases. Germline V gene lookup returns CDR1 LGHDT and CDR2 YNNKEL (reference sequence). This table comes from immunoSEQ multiplex PCR, and its TCRdb copy is limited to in-frame clones, with some not included. This sample has fewer than 130,000 clones, with 88% found just once. The chain has TRBV3-1 (or the pseudogene TRBV3-2) and TRBJ1-1; unclear D gene. The sequence was obtained from a woman aged 60 to 75 with lung cancer. The sample consisted of PBMCs. The CDR3 protein is CASSPLGTEAFF. CDR3 bases: TGTGCCAGCAGCCCACTAGGAACTGAAGCTTTCTTT.